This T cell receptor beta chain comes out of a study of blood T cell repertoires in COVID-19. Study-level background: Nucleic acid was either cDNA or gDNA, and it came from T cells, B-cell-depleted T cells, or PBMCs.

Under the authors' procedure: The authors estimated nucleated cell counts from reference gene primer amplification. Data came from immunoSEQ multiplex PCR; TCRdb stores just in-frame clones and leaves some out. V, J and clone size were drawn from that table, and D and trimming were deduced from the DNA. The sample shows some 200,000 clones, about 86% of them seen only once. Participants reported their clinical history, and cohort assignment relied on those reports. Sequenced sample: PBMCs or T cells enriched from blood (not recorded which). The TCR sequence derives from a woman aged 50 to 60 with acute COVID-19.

This CDR3 reads CASSVDRQGTNEKLFF. The CDR3 nucleotides are TGTGCCAGCAGCGTAGACCGACAGGGCACTAATGAAAAACTGTTTTTT. The chain employs TRBV9 and TRBJ1-4, with 7 bases identical to TRBD1. The CDR3 runs 16 residues. V gave up 0 bases and J gave up 2 bases; unmatched junction bases: 4. CDR1 SGDLS and CDR2 YYNGEE come from the germline V gene.